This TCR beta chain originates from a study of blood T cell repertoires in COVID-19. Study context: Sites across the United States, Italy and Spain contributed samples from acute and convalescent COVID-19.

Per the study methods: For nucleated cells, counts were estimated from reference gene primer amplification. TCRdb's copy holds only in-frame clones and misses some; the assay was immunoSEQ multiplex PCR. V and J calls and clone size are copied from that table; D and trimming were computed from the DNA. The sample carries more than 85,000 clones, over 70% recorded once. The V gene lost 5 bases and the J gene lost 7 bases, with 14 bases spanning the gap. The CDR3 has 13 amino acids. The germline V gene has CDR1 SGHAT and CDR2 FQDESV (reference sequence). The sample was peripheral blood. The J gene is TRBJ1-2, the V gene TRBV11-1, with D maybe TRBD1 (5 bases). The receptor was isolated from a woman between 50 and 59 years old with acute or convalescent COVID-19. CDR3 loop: CASSPDRRVGYTF. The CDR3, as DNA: TGTGCCAGCAGCCCAGACAGACGCGTTGGCTACACCTTC.